The 5 T cell receptor beta chains below all came from one sample that was sequenced in a study of regulatory T cells in long-lasting Graves disease. Construction of TCR beta libraries relied on iRepertoire HTBI primers and on Arm-PCR targeting CDR3 regions. Each CDR3 protein gets one entry after TCRdb re-called the multiplex PCR reads with MiXCR. The sample lists hundreds of thousands of distinct CDR3 sequences, about 30% seen once, with roughly 41% in the top ten. Time point described: persistent/refractory GD, antithyroid drugs over 5 years with positive TRAb. Generation of the TCR library employed RNA extracted from PBMCs. Source: peripheral blood mononuclear cells (PBMCs), taken when the disease was refractory, from a patient treated with antithyroid drugs. The receptors originated from a female donor with Graves disease.

The chain employs TRBV9 and TRBJ1-6, with a tentative D call TRBD1 (5 bases). The germline V and J ends were trimmed by 7 bases and 8 bases, with 16 bases remaining between them. The CDR3 spans 14 residues. From germline, CDR1 is SGDLS and CDR2 YYNGEE. The CDR3 DNA is TGTGCCAGCGGACGGGGGTTAGGGGATTCACCCCTCCACTTT. Translation: CASGRGLGDSPLHF.

Ten or more counts support this clonotype. The CDR3 here is CSAHAGGGREAGELFF. CDR3 sequence (DNA): TGCAGTGCCCACGCCGGGGGCGGGAGGGAAGCCGGGGAGCTGTTTTTT. The V and J genes are TRBV20-1 and TRBJ2-2; 9 nucleotides line up with TRBD2. This CDR3 region has 16 residues. Germline lookup yields CDR1 DFQATT and CDR2 SNEGSKA (reference sequence). The V gene end was trimmed by 6 bases and the J gene end by 6 bases; junction bases not matched to a gene: 14.

The rearrangement links TRBV27 to TRBJ2-5; the D is unclear. The CDR3 consists of 13 residues. V gave up 3 bases and J gave up 4 bases, with 9 bases separating them. In germline, CDR1 is MNHEY, CDR2 SMNVEV (reference sequence). This CDR3 is CASSFSVRETQYF. The DNA for the CDR3 is TGTGCCAGCAGTTTTTCAGTGAGAGAGACCCAGTACTTC.

This clonotype was seen only a few times. The chain uses TRBV20-1 and TRBJ1-1; TRBD1 agrees at 7 bases. Losses at the gene ends were 1 base for V and 7 bases for J; bases not matched to a gene: 15. CDR3 length: 16 amino acids. Looked up from germline, CDR1 is DFQATT and CDR2 is SNEGSKA (reference sequence). CDR3: CSARASERRRTGEAFF. The CDR3, as DNA: TGCAGTGCTAGAGCATCCGAAAGACGAAGGACAGGTGAAGCTTTCTTT.

This chain uses TRBV9 with TRBJ1-1; D is ambiguous. From germline, CDR1 is SGDLS and CDR2 YYNGEE. The CDR3 is made up of 15 amino acids. The V end was cut by 0 bases, the J end by 0 bases, with 9 bases between. The CDR3 DNA reads TGTGCCAGCAGCGTAGGGGCCGTTATGAACACTGAAGCTTTCTTT. It translates to CASSVGAVMNTEAFF.